These 27 T cell receptor beta chains originate from one sample sequenced in a study of T cell responses to AZD1222 COVID-19 vaccine. The method was immunoSEQ multiplex PCR; TCRdb's version includes in-frame clones alone and lacks a portion of them. The sample lists 90,000 to 120,000 clones; approximately 90% were seen once. Sequencing used peripheral blood, obtained on day 0 of AZD1222 vaccination. The receptors were gathered from an adult in good health.

The chain has TRBV5-1 and TRBJ1-5, with a possible D match to TRBD1 (6 bases). This CDR3 spans 15 amino acids. Trimming removed 4 bases from V and 4 bases from J, with 15 bases in between. Germline CDR1 SGHRS, CDR2 YFSETQ. CDR3: CASSQLGQQNQPQHF. The CDR3 DNA follows: TGCGCCAGCAGCCAGCTAGGACAGCAGAATCAGCCCCAGCATTTT.

V and J are TRBV4-1 and TRBJ2-5; D is possibly TRBD2 (6 bases). The CDR3 is 15 amino acids. Germline V gene lookup returns CDR1 MGHRA and CDR2 YSYEKL. Trimming took off 3 bases at V and 2 bases at J, with 13 bases between the two ends. CDR3 loop: CASSHSGRMQETQYF. CDR3 DNA sequence: TGCGCCAGCAGCCATAGTGGGAGGATGCAAGAGACCCAGTACTTC.

This clone has a handful of counts. The V gene is TRBV6-1, the J gene TRBJ1-3; 10 positions match TRBD1. CDR1 and CDR2 (germline): MNHNS, SASEGT. With 2 bases clipped from V and 3 bases from J, the junction kept 10 bases outside the gene matches. The CDR3 consists of 18 residues. CDR3 protein: CASSESATGGFFGNTIYF. The CDR3, as DNA: TGTGCCAGCAGTGAATCGGCGACAGGGGGCTTTTTTGGAAACACCATATATTTT.

This clone was detected only a few times. The V call is TRBV10-3, the J call TRBJ2-7; 9 bases fit TRBD2. J was trimmed by 1 base and V by 5 bases; bases with no gene match: 12. Germline V gives CDR1 ENHRY, CDR2 SYGVKD. The CDR3 length is 17 residues. CDR3 nucleotide sequence: TGTGCCATCAGTAAGAATCTAGCGGGGCTTCTTTCCTACGAGCAGTACTTC. Translation: CAISKNLAGLLSYEQYF.

The chain links TRBV6-1 to TRBJ2-3; TRBD1 or TRBD2 may be the D gene (5 bases each). Trimming took 3 bases from V and 3 from J, leaving 13 bases between them. The CDR3 has 15 residues. Germline CDR1 is MNHNS and CDR2 is SASEGT. The CDR3 coding sequence is TGTGCCAGCAGTGAGTTGTGGGGCGGGACAGATACGCAGTATTTT. This encodes CASSELWGGTDTQYF.

The chain has TRBV9 and TRBJ2-1; 10 bases map to TRBD1. V was clipped by 0 bases and J by 5 bases; unmatched bases: 2. Germline assignment: CDR1 SGDLS and CDR2 YYNGEE. This CDR3 region has 15 residues. CDR3 protein: CASSVEGQGNNEQFF. In DNA form, the CDR3 reads TGTGCCAGCAGCGTAGAGGGACAGGGGAACAATGAGCAGTTCTTC.

This chain joins TRBV4-1 and TRBJ1-1, with 8 bases matching TRBD1. CDR1 and CDR2 (germline): MGHRA, YSYEKL. After removal of 3 bases from V and 4 bases from J, the junction contained 1 base not matched to a gene. The CDR3 contains 13 residues. The CDR3 DNA reads TGCGCCAGCAGCCACCAGGGGGCCACTGAAGCTTTCTTT. This translates into CASSHQGATEAFF.

The chain couples TRBV5-8 to TRBJ2-1; 7 positions match TRBD2. This CDR3 spans 15 amino acids. V gave up 4 bases and J gave up 3 bases; unmatched junction bases: 7. CDR1 is SGHTS, CDR2 YDEGEE, per germline. The CDR3 bases are TGTGCCAGCAGCATAGGACTAGTCGGCTACAATGAGCAGTTCTTC. Its protein product is CASSIGLVGYNEQFF.

V usage is TRBV29-1 and J usage is TRBJ1-2; D is unclear. V lost 5 bases and J 2 bases, leaving 18 bases between the germline ends. The CDR3 is 15 residues long. The germline V gene has CDR1 SQVTM and CDR2 ANQGSEA. CDR3 sequence: CSVSPSGYSNYGYTF. The CDR3 DNA reads TGCAGCGTTTCCCCCTCGGGATACTCAAACTATGGCTACACCTTC.

V gene TRBV6-2 or TRBV6-3 combines with J gene TRBJ2-2; D remains unclear. The germline V gene has CDR1 MNHEY and CDR2 SVGEGT. Between the trimmed V and J ends, which lost 2 bases and 4 bases, there was a span of 8 bases. This CDR3 is 14 amino acids long. CDR3: CASSYVLTTGELFF. CDR3 coding DNA: TGTGCCAGCAGTTACGTACTTACCACCGGGGAGCTGTTTTTT.

The V gene is TRBV18, the J gene TRBJ2-3, with no clear D. Looked up from germline, CDR1 is KGHSH and CDR2 is LQKENI. The CDR3 covers 13 residues. V lost 2 bases to trimming and J lost 4 bases, with 7 bases between them. DNA of the CDR3: TGTGCCAGCTCACCAGTGATCGCAGATACGCAGTATTTT. Translated: CASSPVIADTQYF.

This rearrangement joins TRBV19 to TRBJ2-1, with TRBD2 identical over 7 bases. Unmatched junction bases numbered 10, after V lost 3 bases and J lost 8 bases. The CDR3 is made up of 15 amino acids. CDR1 LNHDA and CDR2 SQIVND come from the germline V gene (reference sequence). CDR3 in DNA: TGTGCCAGTAGTATCGGCGGACTAGTGGTTGATGAGCAGTTCTTC. Translated: CASSIGGLVVDEQFF.

The chain couples TRBV27 to TRBJ1-2, with 7 bases identical to TRBD1. The V gene end was trimmed by 6 bases and the J gene end by 8 bases; junction bases not matched to a gene: 9. CDR1 is MNHEY and CDR2 is SMNVEV in the germline V gene (reference sequence). The CDR3 runs to 13 residues. DNA for the CDR3: TGTGCCAGCAGCGTAGGGGGCGCGGGCGGCTACACCTTC. Its translation is CASSVGGAGGYTF.

This clone was observed a single time. The chain carries TRBV12-5 and TRBJ1-3; D unclear. V was pared by 8 bases and J by 0 bases, with 8 bases between. The CDR3 loop spans 13 amino acids. The germline gives CDR1 LGHNT, CDR2 FRNRAP. CDR3 sequence reads: CASLEFSGNTIYF. In DNA form, the CDR3 reads TGTGCTAGTCTGGAGTTCTCTGGAAACACCATATATTTT.

This sequence joins TRBV9 and TRBJ1-2; D is possibly TRBD1 (5 bases). V dropped 0 bases and J dropped 2 bases, with 20 bases sitting between them. Germline V gives CDR1 SGDLS, CDR2 YYNGEE. The length of the CDR3 is 18 residues. The CDR3 nucleotides are TGTGCCAGCAGCGTAGGCGGGGGAGGCTTACTTGGCAACTATGGCTACACCTTC. Protein product: CASSVGGGGLLGNYGYTF.

CDR3 protein: CASSYTLNYGYTF. The DNA for the CDR3 is TGTGCCAGCAGTTACACACTTAACTATGGCTACACCTTC. This chain joins TRBV12-3 or TRBV12-4 and TRBJ1-2; no clear D gene. This CDR3 comprises 13 residues. Trimming pared 4 bases from V and 1 base from J, leaving 7 bases between.

The sample holds a few counts of this clone. The chain links TRBV19 to TRBJ1-2; the match to TRBD1 covers 9 bases. Looked up from germline, CDR1 is LNHDA and CDR2 is SQIVND (reference sequence). After removal of 7 bases from V and 2 bases from J, the junction contained 5 bases not matched to a gene. This CDR3 contains 14 residues. CDR3 in amino acids: CASNLDRGNYGYTF. The DNA for the CDR3 is TGTGCCAGTAACTTGGACAGGGGAAACTATGGCTACACCTTC.

The chain carries TRBV9 and TRBJ1-3; D is undetermined. CDR3 length equals 18 residues. Germline-derived CDR1 and CDR2 are SGDLS and YYNGEE. V lost 0 bases and J 2 bases, leaving 18 bases between the germline ends. The CDR3 spells CASSVVCCVTITGNTIYF. CDR3 bases: TGTGCCAGCAGCGTAGTCTGCTGTGTGACAATAACTGGAAACACCATATATTTT.

This chain links TRBV6-5 with TRBJ1-1; D is possibly TRBD1 (5 bases). The germline V and J ends were trimmed by 7 bases and 4 bases, with 16 bases remaining between them. CDR1 and CDR2 from the germline V gene are MNHEY and SVGAGI. The CDR3 contains 14 residues. CDR3 amino acids: CASTLGYGGTEAFF. For the CDR3, the DNA is TGTGCCAGCACGTTGGGGTATGGGGGCACTGAAGCTTTCTTT.

The rearrangement uses TRBV18 and TRBJ2-5, with 8 bases lining up with TRBD2. The CDR3 length is 15 residues. Germline CDR1 is KGHSH and CDR2 is LQKENI. Trimming cost V 5 bases and J 5 bases; bases outside gene matches: 10. The CDR3: CASSLTGLVTETQYF. The DNA for the CDR3 is TGTGCCAGCTCATTAACGGGACTAGTGACCGAGACCCAGTACTTC.

As regards this clone: Given the absence of the conserved phenylalanine or tryptophan at the CDR3 end, a read error is likely. The chain couples TRBV7-9 to TRBJ1-6, with no clear D. This CDR3 is built from 12 residues. The V end was cut by 5 bases, the J end by 10 bases, with 9 bases between. CDR1 and CDR2 from the germline V gene are SEHNR and FQNEAQ (reference sequence). The CDR3 sequence is CASSKALSPLHL. The CDR3 DNA follows: TGTGCCAGCAGCAAAGCCCTATCACCCCTCCACCTT.

In regard to this clone: Likely a read error: the CDR3 ends without its conserved phenylalanine or tryptophan. The rearrangement joins TRBV6-6 to TRBJ1-6, with D unclear. The V and J ends lost 5 bases and 1 base respectively, with 15 bases between them. There are 17 residues in the CDR3. Germline CDR1 is MNHNY and CDR2 is SVGAGI (reference sequence). The CDR3 sequence is CASSPIDGRSYNSPLHL. Here the CDR3 DNA reads TGTGCCAGCAGTCCCATCGACGGTCGGTCCTATAATTCACCCCTCCACCTT.

The chain joins TRBV7-2 to TRBJ2-1; 12 nucleotides agree with TRBD1. Germline V gene sequence: CDR1 SGHTA, CDR2 FQGNSA. This CDR3 is built from 17 residues. J gave up 8 bases and V 1 base, and 9 bases lay outside the gene matches. CDR3 amino acids: CASSLGIPGQGAHEQFF. The CDR3 nucleotides are TGTGCCAGCAGCTTAGGCATCCCGGGACAGGGGGCGCATGAGCAGTTCTTC.

The rearrangement joins TRBV9 to TRBJ2-2, with 8 bases that match TRBD1. Unmatched junction bases numbered 7, after V lost 4 bases and J lost 2 bases. Germline V gene lookup returns CDR1 SGDLS and CDR2 YYNGEE. The CDR3 covers 16 residues. The CDR3 nucleotides are TGTGCCAGCAGCCCTCGCCCAGGGGGCAACACCGGGGAGCTGTTTTTT. Translated: CASSPRPGGNTGELFF.

This clone has more than one count but fewer than ten. The rearrangement uses TRBV7-9 and TRBJ1-1, with D possibly being TRBD1 (5 bases). Trimming took 1 base from V and 7 from J, leaving 13 bases between them. The CDR3 totals 14 residues. Germline CDR1 SEHNR, CDR2 FQNEAQ (reference sequence). In DNA form, the CDR3 reads TGTGCCAGCAGCTTAGACGCAGGGTTTGGTGAAGCTTTCTTT. This translates into CASSLDAGFGEAFF.

The V and J genes are TRBV7-3 and TRBJ1-3; D perhaps matches TRBD1 (5 bases). V lost 5 bases and J lost 2, with 10 bases in between. This CDR3 spans 14 amino acids. Germline lookup yields CDR1 SGHTA and CDR2 FQGTGA. CDR3 coding DNA: TGTGCCAGCAGCGACGGGACCACTGGAAACACCATATATTTT. It codes for CASSDGTTGNTIYF.

CDR3 bases: TGTGCCAGTAGTATTCTGGCCGGGCACACTGAAGCTTTCTTT. Protein product: CASSILAGHTEAFF. The chain combines TRBV19 with TRBJ1-1; no clear D. Germline values: CDR1 LNHDA, CDR2 SQIVND (reference sequence). The CDR3 length is 14 residues. The V end was cut by 3 bases, the J end by 3 bases, with 11 bases between.